This T cell receptor beta chain was identified during a study of T cell responses to AZD1222 COVID-19 vaccine. Profiled with immunoSEQ multiplex PCR; TCRdb holds only in-frame clones, not every one. Here the sample spans about 120,000 clones, approximately 90% being singletons. The germline CDR1 and CDR2 sequences are LGHDT and YNNKEL (reference sequence). Trimming stripped 4 bases from V and 7 bases from J, with 19 bases between. CDR3 size: 15 residues. The material sequenced was peripheral blood, taken 28 days after the second AZD1222 dose. This clonotype originated in an adult who received the AZD1222 COVID-19 vaccine. This chain uses TRBV3-1 (or the pseudogene TRBV3-2) with TRBJ1-2; D uncertain. The CDR3 is CASSPPPPKSRGYTF. The CDR3 DNA follows: TGTGCCAGCAGCCCGCCTCCCCCGAAATCCCGTGGCTACACCTTC.